This T cell receptor beta chain appears in the sequencing data of a study of T cell responses to AZD1222 COVID-19 vaccine. Trimming left V 3 bases short and J 0 bases short, with 4 bases between. The CDR3 is 12 amino acids. CDR1 is SGHRS, CDR2 YFSETQ, per germline. Here immunoSEQ multiplex PCR was the method, and the copy in TCRdb shows in-frame clones only, minus some. The data contain about 180,000 clones, roughly 87% of them singletons. Points on this clone: The antigen is not known.

General study findings and limits: Vaccination with two AZD1222 doses was followed by a rise in Spike-specific TCR breadth and depth.

Sequencing was performed on peripheral blood, taken on day 0 of AZD1222 vaccination. This receptor was taken from an adult in good health. This chain joins TRBV5-1 and TRBJ2-7; D gene uncertain. For the CDR3, the DNA is TGCGCCAGCAGCTACGACTCCTACGAGCAGTACTTC. Its protein is CASSYDSYEQYF.